These T cell receptor beta chains were read from a single sample in a study of T cell responses to AZD1222 COVID-19 vaccine. Generated by immunoSEQ multiplex PCR, the TCRdb table keeps only in-frame clones and is missing some. The table lists roughly 67,000 clones, approximately 89% of them singletons. The input for sequencing was peripheral blood, taken on day 0 of AZD1222 vaccination. The receptors come from an adult in good health. CDR3s include the opening cysteine and the closing phenylalanine or tryptophan. D genes are given only for firm matches. Size is stated for part of the rows, as once, few or many counts, or as a class when the clone is expanded.

-	-	TRBV19	TRBJ1-2	CASRRSYGYTF	TGTGCCAGTAGGAGGTCCTATGGCTACACCTTC
-	-	TRBV7-2	TRBJ1-1	CASSLGAGGTEAFF	TGTGCCAGCAGCTTAGGGGCAGGCGGCACTGAAGCTTTCTTT
-	-	TRBV27	TRBJ2-1	CASSLLGPYEQFF	TGTGCCAGCAGTCTACTAGGCCCCTATGAGCAGTTCTTC
-	-	TRBV4-1	TRBJ2-6	CASSQEGSGSSGANVLTF	TGCGCCAGCAGCCAAGAAGGTTCAGGGAGCTCTGGGGCCAACGTCCTGACTTTC
TRBD2	-	TRBV7-2	TRBJ2-7	CASRASGASYEQYF	TGTGCCAGCAGGGCCAGCGGGGCATCCTACGAGCAGTACTTC
-	-	TRBV5-1	TRBJ1-3	CASSLTVTGNTIYF	TGCGCCAGCAGCTTGACCGTGACTGGAAACACCATATATTTT
-	few	TRBV2	TRBJ1-2	CASAPRNYGYTF	TGTGCCAGCGCCCCACGGAACTATGGCTACACCTTC
TRBD2	-	TRBV30	TRBJ2-7	CAWSVLTSGSIAYEQYF	TGTGCCTGGAGTGTACTGACTAGCGGGAGTATCGCCTACGAGCAGTACTTC
TRBD2	-	TRBV4-1	TRBJ2-3	CASSPRLAGATDTQYF	TGCGCCAGCAGCCCCAGACTAGCGGGGGCCACAGATACGCAGTATTTT
-	-	TRBV2	TRBJ1-6	CASSADSPLHF	TGTGCCAGCAGTGCCGACTCACCCCTCCACTTT
-	-	TRBV25-1	TRBJ1-1	CASSEYATDTEAFF	TGTGCCAGCAGTGAATATGCGACGGACACTGAAGCTTTCTTT
TRBD1	-	TRBV2	TRBJ1-6	CASVPGTGVSPLHF	TGTGCCAGCGTCCCCGGGACAGGGGTTTCACCCCTCCACTTT
-	-	TRBV30	TRBJ1-5	CAWGKAHNQPQHF	TGTGCCTGGGGAAAGGCCCACAATCAGCCCCAGCATTTT
-	-	TRBV10-3	TRBJ1-1	CASRIGKNTEAFF	TGTGCCAGTCGGATAGGGAAGAACACTGAAGCTTTCTTT
TRBD2	-	TRBV18	TRBJ2-1	CASTLAGGGNEQFF	TGTGCCAGCACGTTAGCGGGAGGGGGCAATGAGCAGTTCTTC
-	-	TRBV7-3	TRBJ2-4	CASSLTSGNIQYF	TGTGCCAGCAGCTTAACGTCTGGTAACATTCAGTACTTC
-	-	TRBV5-6	TRBJ1-5	CASSLPNQPQHF	TGTGCCAGCAGCTTGCCGAATCAGCCCCAGCATTTT
-	-	TRBV10-2	TRBJ2-7	CASSRDTQTRGAYEQYF	TGCGCCAGCAGTCGGGACACTCAAACCCGAGGGGCTTACGAGCAGTACTTC
-	-	TRBV6-1	TRBJ1-5	CASSEARRWGNQPQHF	TGTGCCAGCAGTGAAGCGCGAAGATGGGGCAATCAGCCCCAGCATTTT
TRBD2	once	TRBV5-4	TRBJ2-3	CASSPFPASGRTADTQYF	TGTGCCAGCAGCCCTTTTCCGGCTAGCGGGAGAACTGCAGATACGCAGTATTTT
-	-	TRBV3-1/TRBV3-2	TRBJ2-3	CASSQVLSSEGRRSQYF	TGTGCCAGCAGCCAAGTGCTGTCTAGCGAGGGCAGGCGGTCGCAGTATTTT
-	-	TRBV5-1	TRBJ2-7	CASSLEQNYEQYF	TGCGCCAGCAGCTTGGAACAGAACTACGAGCAGTACTTC
-	-	TRBV15	TRBJ2-6	CATSPPNSGANVLTF	TGTGCCACCAGCCCTCCAAACTCTGGGGCCAACGTCCTGACTTTC
-	-	TRBV27	TRBJ1-4	CASSLWGGINEKLFF	TGTGCCAGCAGTTTATGGGGGGGAATTAATGAAAAACTGTTTTTT
TRBD1	-	TRBV4-3	TRBJ1-6	CASSQGRGRSSPLHF	TGCGCCAGCAGCCAAGGCAGGGGGCGAAGTTCACCCCTCCACTTT
-	-	TRBV28	TRBJ1-2	CASSLREAGYTF	TGTGCCAGCAGTTTACGGGAAGCCGGCTACACCTTC
TRBD2	-	TRBV11-2	TRBJ2-1	CASSLDLAGGYNEQFF	TGTGCCAGCAGCTTAGACCTAGCGGGAGGCTACAATGAGCAGTTCTTC
TRBD1	-	TRBV6-6	TRBJ1-5	CASSFQTGNSNQPQHF	TGTGCCAGCAGTTTTCAGACAGGGAATAGCAATCAGCCCCAGCATTTT